Here is one T cell receptor (beta chain) with its context. Antigen unknown. The sample comes from a study of T cells after yellow fever vaccination. The CDR3 runs to 13 residues. The germline V gene encodes CDR1 SGHNT and CDR2 YYREEE (reference sequence). V lost 5 bases, J lost 2 bases, and 5 bases lay in between. General study findings and limits: Clones that expanded after primary vaccination mostly reappeared after the booster (96% CD4, around 87% CD8).

From the 5' RACE reads, TCRdb called clonotypes with MiXCR, one entry per CDR3 protein. The sample carries 95,000 to 100,000 distinct CDR3 sequences, under 6.5% recorded once. V and J are TRBV5-4 and TRBJ1-6; D not resolved. Sequencing was performed on CD8+ T cells sorted from PBMCs, taken 10 days after the yellow fever booster vaccination. The receptor's source is a man between 18 and 29 years old who received the YFV17D yellow fever vaccine. CDR3 sequence reads: CASSKTYNSPLHF. The CDR3 DNA follows: TGTGCCAGCAGTAAAACCTATAATTCACCCCTCCACTTT.